This T cell receptor beta chain is from a study of beta chain features in type 1 diabetes. Overall study findings and caveats: Any HLA effect on TCRB rearrangement was left unresolved by small sub-analyses. Since sequencing was performed on cDNA, cells with high TCR expression could be over-represented. The study found moderately but significantly shorter TCRB CDR3s in all four CD4+ subsets of Type 1 diabetes patients.

This clone was seen more than once but under ten times. As yet, its antigen is unknown. Of the isolated RNA, all was reverse transcribed, and so the sequenced material was expressed TCRB transcripts. TCRdb's table, derived via immunoSEQ multiplex PCR, lists solely in-frame clones and lacks some. The sample lists about 400,000 clones, approximately 12% occurring once. Germline V gives CDR1 LNHNV, CDR2 YYDKDF (reference sequence). The CDR3 is 18 amino acids. Trimming removed 5 bases at V and 0 bases at J, with 20 bases between. This clonotype was sampled from a woman aged 18-29 years with type 1 diabetes. The sample was naive CD4+ T cells from blood. The chain employs TRBV15 and TRBJ1-5; D unclear. CDR3 bases: TGTGCCACCAGCCGGGTCCCTCCATACCCAGATAGCAATCAGCCCCAGCATTTT. Residues: CATSRVPPYPDSNQPQHF.